Each of the 17 T cell receptor beta chains below was sequenced from the same sample in a study of post-analysis software for immune sequencing data. Study findings and constraints: With TRBV5-6, TRBV5-1 and TRBV20-1 included, 4 to 6 TRBV segments were more frequent in patients than in controls.

These TCRs are of unknown antigen specificity. Unique molecular identifiers were carried by the TCR beta cDNA libraries. One entry per CDR3 protein results from TCRdb running MiXCR on the PCR reads. Found here are about 820,000 distinct CDR3 sequences, 53% of them singletons; the top ten hold approximately 4.5%. Sequences were obtained from blood. Receptors originate from a girl aged 10 to 17 with multiple sclerosis.

The table lists this clonotype with a count of one. The chain recombines TRBV7-2 with TRBJ1-1, with D unclear. V was trimmed by 4 bases and J by 8 bases, leaving 14 bases between them. CDR1 and CDR2 from the germline V gene are SGHTA and FQGNSA. The CDR3 has 13 residues. CDR3 sequence reads: CASSSSAGREAFF. CDR3 bases: TGTGCCAGCAGCTCTTCCGCGGGCAGGGAAGCTTTCTTT.

The CDR3: CSAAQGSPGYIQYF. DNA for the CDR3: TGCAGTGCCGCACAGGGAAGCCCCGGGTACATTCAGTACTTC. This chain links TRBV20-1 with TRBJ2-7; a possible D gene is TRBD1 (6 bases). The J call may be faulty, since TRBJ2-4 better matches the DNA end. Germline V gives CDR1 DFQATT, CDR2 SNEGSKA (reference sequence). The CDR3 is 14 amino acids.

The chain carries TRBV7-9 and TRBJ2-7; possible D gene TRBD2, 6 bases. The V end was cut by 5 bases, the J end by 0 bases, with 14 bases between. The CDR3 loop spans 15 amino acids. From germline, CDR1 is SEHNR and CDR2 FQNEAQ (reference sequence). The DNA for the CDR3 is TGTGCCAGCAGCAGCAATGGGGGGTCCTCCTACGAGCAGTACTTC. Translated: CASSSNGGSSYEQYF. Full variable domain (remainder filled in from reference TRBV7-9 and TRBJ2-7): DTGVSQNPRHKITKRGQNVTFRCDPISEHNRLYWYRQTLGQGPEFLTYFQNEAQLEKSRLLSDRFSAERPKGSFSTLEIQRTEQGDSAMYLCASSSNGGSSYEQYFGPGTRLTVT.

This chain links TRBV20-1 with TRBJ2-5; 8 nucleotides match TRBD1. The assigned J gene may be wrong: the sequence end matches TRBJ2-7 better. Germline V lookup: CDR1 DFQATT, CDR2 SNEGSKA (reference sequence). The length of the CDR3 is 15 residues. DNA for the CDR3: TGCAGTGCTTTGACCGGACAGGGTTCGTCCTACGAGCAGTACTTC. Protein product: CSALTGQGSSYEQYF.

In its sample, this clonotype was seen a few times. The CDR3 coding sequence is TGTGCCAGCACTCAGACGGGGACCTACGAGCAGTACTTC. Its protein is CASTQTGTYEQYF. The chain carries TRBV6-2 or TRBV6-3 and TRBJ2-7; D is perhaps TRBD2 (5 bases). The CDR3 sequence is 13 residues long. Germline values: CDR1 MNHEY, CDR2 SVGEGT. V lost 7 bases to trimming and J lost 2 bases, with 12 bases between them.

A few counts support this clonotype. The chain uses TRBV5-1 and TRBJ2-7; 7 bases map to TRBD2. Germline V gives CDR1 SGHRS, CDR2 YFSETQ. J gave up 0 bases and V 1 base, and 4 bases lay outside the gene matches. The CDR3 has 15 residues. For the CDR3, the DNA is TGCGCCAGCAGCTTGAACCGGGACTACTCCTACGAGCAGTACTTC. This encodes CASSLNRDYSYEQYF.

This clonotype has a handful of counts. The genes are TRBV15 and TRBJ2-5; 8 bases agree with TRBD2. The tail of the sequence fits TRBJ2-7 better, so the J call may be wrong. The germline CDR1 and CDR2 sequences are LNHNV and YYDKDF (reference sequence). The CDR3 runs to 17 residues. CDR3 residues: CATSRDPPGGAMDEQYF. The CDR3 bases are TGTGCCACCAGCAGAGATCCCCCCGGGGGGGCTATGGACGAGCAGTACTTC.

The chain employs TRBV10-3 and TRBJ2-7; the D is unclear. The CDR3 extends over 12 amino acids. The V end lost 1 base, the J end lost 5 bases, and 6 bases lay between the germline ends. Per germline, CDR1 ENHRY and CDR2 SYGVKD. The CDR3 region has the DNA TGTGCCATCAGTGAGTACGGAAACGAGCAGTACTTC. Its translation: CAISEYGNEQYF.

The chain employs TRBV7-8 and TRBJ2-5; D is perhaps TRBD1 (6 bases). Germline lookup yields CDR1 SGHVS and CDR2 FQNEAQ. This CDR3 has 14 amino acids. V gave up 2 bases and J gave up 5 bases, with 12 bases separating them. The CDR3 here is CASSLMGALETQYF. The CDR3 nucleotides are TGTGCCAGCAGCTTAATGGGGGCTTTGGAGACCCAGTACTTC.

The V gene is TRBV3-1, the J gene TRBJ2-1; TRBD1 aligns across 7 bases. Looked up from germline, CDR1 is LGHDT and CDR2 is YNNKEL (reference sequence). This CDR3 is 14 amino acids long. With 1 base clipped from V and 9 bases from J, the junction kept 6 bases outside the gene matches. The CDR3 DNA reads TGTGCCAGCAGCCAAGCGACAGGGTCAGCTGAGCAGTTCTTC. Translated: CASSQATGSAEQFF.

The V call is TRBV4-1, the J call TRBJ1-2; D uncertain. Germline lookup yields CDR1 MGHRA and CDR2 YSYEKL. The V gene lost 1 base and the J gene lost 8 bases, with 17 bases spanning the gap. This CDR3 is 15 amino acids long. The CDR3 loop is CASSQVRSGKEGYTF. CDR3 in DNA: TGCGCCAGCAGCCAAGTAAGGTCAGGCAAGGAGGGCTACACCTTC.

Remarks on this clonotype: One junction end disagrees with the germline gene, perhaps due to a read error. The chain employs TRBV5-1 and TRBJ2-5, with D maybe TRBD2 (6 bases). The CDR3 has 14 residues. Germline V gene sequence: CDR1 SGHRS, CDR2 YFSETQ. The CDR3 region is CASSLALAQETQYF. The CDR3 DNA is TGTGCCAGCAGCTTGGCCCTAGCGCAAGAGACCCAGTACTTC.

The rearrangement links TRBV5-5 to TRBJ2-3; 8 bases map to TRBD2. From germline, CDR1 is SGHKS and CDR2 YYEKEE (reference sequence). Unmatched junction bases numbered 13, after V lost 4 bases and J lost 3 bases. The CDR3 is 17 amino acids. Here the CDR3 reads CASSPMAGGLKTDTQYF. Here the CDR3 DNA reads TGTGCCAGCAGCCCCATGGCGGGGGGCCTGAAGACAGATACGCAGTATTTT.

This chain connects TRBV2 to TRBJ2-7; D possibly corresponds to TRBD1 (6 bases). The last part of the DNA fits TRBJ2-5 better; the J call may be wrong. The CDR3 is 13 residues long. CDR1 and CDR2 (germline): SNHLY, FYNNEI. The CDR3 nucleotides read TGTGCCAGCAGTGGCCAGGGGACGGAGACCCAGTACTTC. Translating gives CASSGQGTETQYF.

This clonotype was counted between two and nine times. The gene calls are TRBV4-1 and TRBJ1-2, with D tentatively TRBD1 (5 bases). Germline V gene lookup returns CDR1 MGHRA and CDR2 YSYEKL. This CDR3 is 18 amino acids long. Trimming removed 3 bases at V and 2 bases at J, with 22 bases between. The CDR3: CASSQSWQGSLANYGYTF. The CDR3 bases are TGCGCCAGCAGCCAGTCCTGGCAGGGCTCACTAGCAAACTATGGCTACACCTTC.

Comment on this clonotype: The DNA is omitted, as the CDR3 cannot be located on it reliably, and the CDR3 follows TCRdb's listing. The chain carries TRBV5-1 and TRBJ1-4; the D call in the table, TRBD1, was not verified against the DNA. CDR1 and CDR2 (germline): SGHRS, YFSETQ. The CDR3 is 21 residues long, ends included. CDR3 loop: CASSPAGGSEQYFGTDEKLFF.

The V call is TRBV7-9, the J call TRBJ2-7; TRBD1 matches 7 bases. The V segment lost 5 bases and the J segment 1 base; nucleotides outside the gene matches: 5. Germline CDR1 and CDR2: SEHNR and FQNEAQ (reference sequence). The CDR3 is made up of 14 amino acids. The CDR3 bases are TGTGCCAGCAGCCCAGTACAGGGGTCCTACGAGCAGTACTTC. It codes for CASSPVQGSYEQYF.